The entry that follows covers one T cell receptor (beta chain) sequence. What antigen it recognizes has not been identified. Reading from cysteine to phenylalanine, the CDR3 counts 12 amino acids. Of the read, only the CDR3 DNA is kept; its 36 bases are in frame from base 1. Germline trimming amounts to 4 bases on V and 5 bases on J, with 4 as the count of junction bases outside the gene matches. CDR1 SQVTM and CDR2 ANQGSEA were looked up in the germline V gene. In total, about 650 healthy bone marrow donors made up the cohort. At the time of sampling, every cohort member was nominally healthy, though immune exposures that went unrecorded were likely present. The donor tested CMV seronegative, placing the donor among the roughly 350 seronegative members of the cohort. Every donor gave a peripheral blood sample, and the peripheral blood mononuclear cells from that sample were used for TCR beta sequencing. Genomic DNA was extracted from the blood cell samples with the Qiagen DNeasy Blood Extraction Kit.

Library preparation was by the immunoSEQ multiplex PCR assay. A mixture of 60 forward primers for TCR Vbeta segments and 13 reverse primers for TCR Jbeta segments was used in the multiplex PCR. Amplification of the CDR3 region of rearranged TCR beta genes was performed with a multiplex PCR assay on genomic DNA. The Illumina HiSeq System was used to sequence the amplified TCR beta libraries as 87-base-pair reads. Concerning the study's data processing: A later analysis tallied roughly 80 million unique TCR beta chains across the 660 or so repertoires, and some 10 million of those chains were shared by two or more donors. To remove PCR and sequencing errors, raw reads were error-corrected and collapsed into unique sequences using a nearest-neighbor algorithm that merged closely related sequences. CDR3 sequences were aligned to IMGT reference sequences to assign V, D and J gene segments. For a sequence to be retained, a match of at least six nucleotides to both a V gene segment and a J gene segment was required. A rearrangement was called productive if the CDR3 had no stop codons and remained in frame with V and J, and every other rearrangement was called non-productive. CDR3 was defined according to IMGT convention as the region running from the second conserved V-encoded cysteine to the conserved J-encoded phenylalanine. Sequences without an unambiguous match to a single V gene segment were excluded from the earlier analysis of almost 600 of the donors. An earlier analysis of several hundred of the donors called V segments functional above 56.7% productive rearrangements and segregating when the between-donor standard deviation exceeded 5%. A statistical classification framework was developed to diagnose cytomegalovirus status using the catalog of TCR beta chain sequences. In a later analysis, TCR nucleotide sequences were compared against IMGT/GENE-DB human TR gene sequences so that V and J genes could be assigned. In a later analysis, CDR3 sequences and most-parsimonious VDJ recombination scenarios were assigned using the TCRdist pipeline. In a later analysis, every TCR beta chain was defined by the combination of its CDR3 amino acid sequence and its V-gene family, and reads without a unique V-gene family were dropped. A later analysis removed 592 highly shared, low-generation-probability nucleotide sequences to deal with suspected cross-contamination and a sequencing artifact. A later analysis calculated a clonal expansion index for each public chain from normalized within-repertoire ranks of inferred template counts. In a later analysis, generation probabilities were computed using a VDJ recombination model fitted to out-of-frame rearrangements, and the results were checked against IGoR. A later analysis scored TCR-TCR, TCR-HLA and TCR-CMV co-occurrence with hypergeometric tests, applying a repertoire-size bias correction to TCR pairs. In a later analysis, false discovery rates were estimated by permuting HLA or CMV assignments 20 times. In a later analysis, co-occurring TCRs were grouped using DBSCAN, and TCRdist sequence similarity was added for clustering within HLA-allele-positive subsets. For co-occurrence clustering, repertoires with fewer than 30,000 or more than 120,000 public chains were excluded, along with roughly 5 repertoires with anomalous nucleotide sharing. The clones in this table, taken by TCRdb from immuneACCESS, are in-frame only. Not every clone is retained; where verified, under half of the shortfall comes from an unresolved V gene, and the cause of the rest is unknown. That table supplies the V and J calls and clone size; D and trimming were determined from the DNA. The sample table includes 45,000 to 60,000 clones. Less than 20% of the sample goes to the ten largest clones.

This entry is derived from a study of cytomegalovirus exposure and HLA in healthy donors (dated by TCRdb to 2017 to 2019). Background on the whole study: An earlier analysis of roughly 570 of the donors reported under 300 Gb of sequence data and 95 million to 130 million unique TCR beta sequences obtained from 150 million to 200 million T cells. Approximately 300 gigabases of sequencing data and 70 million to 95 million unique TCR sequences made up an early release that covered over 550 HLA-typed donors. Among the roughly 410 genotyped donors, roughly 80% belonged to the genetic ancestry cluster associated with self-reported Caucasian donors. The study was designed to test whether signatures of past pathogen exposure could be identified by cataloging public T cell receptors. The study used immunosequencing to profile the T cell repertoires of 666 subjects and linked those repertoires to cytomegalovirus serostatus. Besides the first cohort of approximately 670 subjects, a separate validation cohort made up of over 95 different subjects was used. High-throughput TCR immunosequencing, statistical association of individual TCRs with disease status, and machine learning were combined to predict cytomegalovirus infection status. A later analysis re-examined previously published TCR beta repertoires from about 670 donors and added high-resolution HLA genotyping to investigate patterns of TCR occurrence. The later analysis used no new phenotypic data to find candidate immune exposures, relying instead on TCR beta sequences and their occurrence across donors. An earlier analysis of 587 of the donors used high-throughput TCR beta sequencing to judge whether each TCR beta V gene segment behaved as functional or pseudogenic. Alongside the repertoire data, information on donor age, sex, ethnicity and CMV serostatus was compiled. A later genetic analysis used genome-wide SNP genotypes for about three fifths of the 666 donors, treating that subset as a discovery cohort. Every discovery cohort repertoire had been produced on one sequencing platform. HLA typing included class I and class II loci at four-digit resolution. The number of typed donors differed by locus: roughly 629-640 for A, B, C, DRB1 and DQB1; some 500 for DQA1; around 610 for DPA1; and approximately 450 for DPB1. Roughly 5 DR-DQ haplotypes were treated as single units for association and clustering because of strong linkage in the cohort. Across approximately 400 genotyped donors of the cohort, an average of roughly 230,000 unique TCR beta nucleotide sequences per donor were sequenced, and roughly a sixth of those sequences were non-productive.

Points the paper makes about the study in general: A later analysis found that TCR association rates varied across HLA loci, with DRB1 alleles showing the most associated TCRs and HLA-C alleles the fewest. A further reported finding was that TCR beta sequences accurately predicted the HLA-A and HLA-B alleles for most subjects in the first cohort. In vitro tests confirmed that a few of the cytomegalovirus-associated TCR beta chains recognize cytomegalovirus antigens. According to a later genetic analysis, donors in an Asian-associated ancestry cluster had fewer N-insertions in productive TCRs than the roughly 670-donor mean. Most CMV-associated TCR beta chains appeared to be HLA-restricted in a later analysis, and the HLA associations seemed to be driven largely by CMV exposure. A later analysis found that HLA-associated TCR beta chains were more clonally expanded and had lower generation probabilities than equally common non-associated chains. Some IMGT-functional V segments, including TRBV6-2 and TRBV6-3, could not be told apart with the 87-base-pair reads, so those segments were excluded. Assigning TCR associations to individual alleles was difficult when HLA alleles, especially DR and DQ, strongly co-occurred. Immune exposure information for the cohort was limited to CMV serostatus. Because counts were too low, seventeen rarely observed V segments, including chromosome 9 orphons, were excluded from the earlier analysis of several hundred of the donors. In an earlier analysis of fewer than 700 of the donors, most TCR beta V segments appeared in productive rearrangements about 87% or about 30% of the time, broadly matching IMGT annotations. It was suggested by the authors that the approach could potentially be generalized to other disease states and immunological phenotypes. At a false discovery rate of 0.05, a later analysis linked fewer than 20,000 TCR beta sequences to specific HLA alleles. A later genetic analysis associated a missense DCLRE1C variant with V-gene and J-gene trimming of TCR beta chains, and an independent cohort replicated the association. A group of highly shared sequence variants was considered likely to be a technical artifact of the sequencing pipeline. The study gave a list of 150 to 200 TCR beta chains associated with cytomegalovirus. Presence/absence analyses assumed roughly uniform sequencing depth across donors, an assumption that may not hold. The cohort was sequenced for TCR beta chains only, and without alpha or paired-chain data the features that could be detected were limited. According to a later analysis, parvovirus B19, influenza, CMV and Epstein-Barr virus appeared linked to several top co-occurrence clusters. The classifier was reported to diagnose cytomegalovirus status with high specificity and sensitivity in both the original cohort and the validation cohort. Because some donors lacked HLA typing at each locus, the association tests relied only on the typed subset. Linkage disequilibrium might explain the correlated functional status among segregating V segments, but an unknown experimental factor could not be excluded. While some public TCRs were present in many individuals, most TCR sequences turned up only very rarely across donors.

Sequenced material: PBMCs. This clonotype was sampled from a male donor in good health and CMV-seronegative. Recombination joined TRBV29-1 with TRBJ2-5; TRBD2 matches 7 bases in the middle. The nucleotide sequence is TGCAGCGTTGCAAGGGGAGGGGAGACCCAGTACTTC. This translates into CSVARGGETQYF.